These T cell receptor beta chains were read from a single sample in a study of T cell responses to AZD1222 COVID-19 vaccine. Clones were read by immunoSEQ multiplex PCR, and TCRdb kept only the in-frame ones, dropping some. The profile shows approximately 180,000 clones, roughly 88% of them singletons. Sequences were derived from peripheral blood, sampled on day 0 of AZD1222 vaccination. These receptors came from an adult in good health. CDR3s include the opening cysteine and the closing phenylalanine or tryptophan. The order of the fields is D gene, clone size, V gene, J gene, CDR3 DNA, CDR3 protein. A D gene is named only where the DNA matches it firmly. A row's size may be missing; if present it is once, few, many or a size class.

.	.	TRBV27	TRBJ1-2	TGTGCCAGCAGTGGGGGGGTCAATGGCTACACCTTC	CASSGGVNGYTF
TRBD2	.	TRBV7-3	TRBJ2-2	TGTGCCAGCAGCCCCCGGGGGGGCGGCGTCACCGGGGAGCTGTTTTTT	CASSPRGGGVTGELFF
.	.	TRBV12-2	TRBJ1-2	TGTGCAAGTCGCTCCGGGACTCCCCCTGGGAGCTATGGCTACACCTTC	CASRSGTPPGSYGYTF
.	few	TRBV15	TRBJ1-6	TGTGCCACCAGCAGACCGGGACGGTATAATTCACCCCTCCACTTT	CATSRPGRYNSPLHF
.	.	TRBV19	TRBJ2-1	TGTGCCGGCGGACCGGCCTCGGGCGGTGAGCAGTTCTTC	CAGGPASGGEQFF
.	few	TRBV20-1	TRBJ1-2	TGCAGTGCTAGTGCCGTTGCGATAGGGAATGGCTACACCTTC	CSASAVAIGNGYTF
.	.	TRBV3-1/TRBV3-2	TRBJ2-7	TGTGCCAGCAGCTCACGGGGGGCCTTACCCAAGAGCCAGTACTTC	CASSSRGALPKSQYF
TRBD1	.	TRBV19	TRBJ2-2	TGTGCCAGTAGTGTCGGGACAGGGAAGGCCGGGGAGCTGTTTTTT	CASSVGTGKAGELFF
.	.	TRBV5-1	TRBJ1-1	TGCGCCAGCCAAGGTTGGGGCTCCACTGAAGCTTTCTTT	CASQGWGSTEAFF
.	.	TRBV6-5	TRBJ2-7	TGTGCCAGTCGAAGCAGGGTCTCACGCGAGCAGTACTTC	CASRSRVSREQYF
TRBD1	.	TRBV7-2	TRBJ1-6	TGTGCCAGCAGCCTTCCCGGGACAGGGGGTTCACCCCTCCACTTT	CASSLPGTGGSPLHF
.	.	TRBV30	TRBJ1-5	TGTGCCTGGAGTGAACCCAACCAGCCCCAGCATTTT	CAWSEPNQPQHF
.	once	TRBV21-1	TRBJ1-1	.	CASSYRCHDTEAFF
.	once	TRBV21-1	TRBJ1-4	TGTGCCAGCACCAATAGGGTCTTACAGGGAACTAATGAAAAACTGTTTTTT	CASTNRVLQGTNEKLFF
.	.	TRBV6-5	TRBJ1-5	TGTGCCAGCAGTAGCCAGGGAAACCAGCCCCAGCATTTT	CASSSQGNQPQHF
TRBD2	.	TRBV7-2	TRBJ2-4	TGTGCCAGCAGCTTAGGAATAGCGGGGGGCCCCGTGATCGGGTACTTC	CASSLGIAGGPVIGYF
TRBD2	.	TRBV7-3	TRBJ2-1	TGTGCCAGCAGCACAGCGGGAAACTCCTACAATGAGCAGTTCTTC	CASSTAGNSYNEQFF
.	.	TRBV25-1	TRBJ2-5	TGTGCCAGCAGTGATGGATCAACGTACCAAGAGACCCAGTACTTC	CASSDGSTYQETQYF
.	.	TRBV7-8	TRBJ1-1	TGTGCCAGCAGCCCCCCAGGGGACCGGAACACTGAAGCTTTCTTT	CASSPPGDRNTEAFF
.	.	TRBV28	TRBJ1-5	TGTGCCAGCAGCCAGAGACAGGACCCTCAGCCCCAGCATTTT	CASSQRQDPQPQHF
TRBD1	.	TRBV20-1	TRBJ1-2	TGCAGTGCAGGGACAGGGACCTACACCTTC	CSAGTGTYTF
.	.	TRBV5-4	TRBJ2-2	TGTGCCAGCAGCTTACACGGGGAGCTGTTTTTT	CASSLHGELFF
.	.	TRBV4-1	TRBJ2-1	TGCGCCAGCAGCCAAGATAGAGACCTCGATGAGCAGTTCTTC	CASSQDRDLDEQFF
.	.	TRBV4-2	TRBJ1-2	TGTGCCAGCAGCCAATTACAGGACTCTGGCTACACCTTC	CASSQLQDSGYTF
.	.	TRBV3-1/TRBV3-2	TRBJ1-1	TGTGCCAGCAGCCCCGATGGGGGTAGGGCTGAAGCTTTCTTT	CASSPDGGRAEAFF
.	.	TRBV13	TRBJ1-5	TGTGCCAGCAGCCTCGGGACACTCTCTAGCAATCAGCCCCAGCATTTT	CASSLGTLSSNQPQHF
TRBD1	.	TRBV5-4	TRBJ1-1	TGTGCCAGCAGCTTGTCCGATGACAGGGCCGAAGCTTTCTTT	CASSLSDDRAEAFF
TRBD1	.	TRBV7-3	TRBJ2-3	TGTGCCAGCAGCTTAACTTGGGACAGAAGCACAGATACGCAGTATTTT	CASSLTWDRSTDTQYF
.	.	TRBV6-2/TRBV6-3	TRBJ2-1	TGTGCCAGCAGTTACTCCGGACCCTACAATGAGCAGTTCTTC	CASSYSGPYNEQFF
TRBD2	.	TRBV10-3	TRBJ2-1	TGTGCCACTCGGACTAGCGGGGAGGGTGAGCAGTTCTTC	CATRTSGEGEQFF
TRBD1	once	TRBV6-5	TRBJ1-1	TGTGCCAGCAGCACGAGGGGGCCCAGTTACACTGAAGCTTTCTTT	CASSTRGPSYTEAFF
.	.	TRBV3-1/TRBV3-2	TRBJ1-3	TGTGCCAGCAGCCAAGACCCCTCGGGGCCCCGGAACACCATATATTTT	CASSQDPSGPRNTIYF
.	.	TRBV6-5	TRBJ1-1	TGTGCCAGCAGGGGAACAGGGACGAACACTGAAGCTTTCTTT	CASRGTGTNTEAFF
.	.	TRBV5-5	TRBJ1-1	TGTGCCAGCAGCTGGGACCCTAGGGGTGGCACTGAAGCTTTCTTT	CASSWDPRGGTEAFF
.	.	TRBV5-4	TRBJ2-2	TGTGCCAGCAGCTTAGATACCGGGGAGCTGTTTTTT	CASSLDTGELFF
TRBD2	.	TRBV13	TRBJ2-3	TGTGCCAGCAGCTCGACTAGCGGGACAGATACGCAGTATTTT	CASSSTSGTDTQYF
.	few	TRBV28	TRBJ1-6	TGTGCCAGCAGCACCGCGGGACTCATAAATTCACCCCTCCACTTT	CASSTAGLINSPLHF
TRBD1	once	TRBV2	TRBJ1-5	TGTGCCAGCAGGGGACAGGGGGATCAGCCCCAGCATTTT	CASRGQGDQPQHF
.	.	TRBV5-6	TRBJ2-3	TGTGCCAGCAGCTTGGGTGGGGCGCCGTCGGATACGCAGTATTTT	CASSLGGAPSDTQYF
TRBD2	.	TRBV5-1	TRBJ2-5	TGCGCCAGCAGCTATAGGGTAGCGGGGGTGGAGACCCAGTACTTC	CASSYRVAGVETQYF
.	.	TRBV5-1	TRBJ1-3	TGCGCCAGCAGCCTCGCGGGGGTGGGGGCATCTGGAAACACCATATATTTT	CASSLAGVGASGNTIYF
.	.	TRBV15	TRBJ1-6	TGTGCCACCAGCAGAGAGGGGGAGACCTATAATTCACCCCTCCACTTT	CATSREGETYNSPLHF
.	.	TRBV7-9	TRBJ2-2	TGTGCCAGCAGCCTACAGGGTACGGACACCGGGGAGCTGTTTTTT	CASSLQGTDTGELFF
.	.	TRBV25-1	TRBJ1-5	TGTGCCAGCAGTGGGCAGGGGTATAGCAATCAGCCCCAGCATTTT	CASSGQGYSNQPQHF
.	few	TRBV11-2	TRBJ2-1	TGTGCCAGCAGCTTAGACCCAGGTAGTTGGGAGCAGTTCTTC	CASSLDPGSWEQFF
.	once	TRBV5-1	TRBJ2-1	TGCGCCAGCAGCTTCACTAGCCGGTGGGAGCAGTTCTTC	CASSFTSRWEQFF
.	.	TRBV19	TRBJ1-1	TGTGCCAGTAGTCGGGGTCAGAAAATGAACACTGAAGCTTTCTTT	CASSRGQKMNTEAFF
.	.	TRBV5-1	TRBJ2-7	TGCGCCAGCAGCCTTGGCGCAGGGTCCTACGAGCAGTACTTC	CASSLGAGSYEQYF
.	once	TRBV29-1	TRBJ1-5	TGCAGCGTTTCTGACGGGCCTGGGGGGCCCCAGCATTTT	CSVSDGPGGPQHF
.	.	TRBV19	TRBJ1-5	TGTGCCAGTAGTACGTGGGATGGCAATCAGCCCCAGCATTTT	CASSTWDGNQPQHF
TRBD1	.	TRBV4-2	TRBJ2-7	TGTGCCAGCAGCCAAGATTGGACAGGGGGGCTTCTATACGAGCAGTACTTC	CASSQDWTGGLLYEQYF